A selection of T cell receptor beta chains follows, all from one sample in a study of T cells after yellow fever vaccination. One entry per CDR3 protein results from TCRdb running MiXCR on the 5' RACE reads. The sample includes hundreds of thousands of distinct CDR3 sequences, roughly 4% seen only once; the top ten take around a quarter. Material: PBMCs, obtained on the day of the yellow fever booster vaccination. The receptor set was obtained from a man younger than 35 who received the YFV17D yellow fever vaccine. CDR3s include the opening cysteine and the closing phenylalanine or tryptophan. A D gene is named only where the DNA matches it firmly. Not every row has a clone size; where given, it reads once, few, many or a size class.

j_gene: TRBJ2-2; len: 15; d_gene: .; v_gene: TRBV19; abundance: many; CDR3nt: TGTGCCAGTAGTCGGCAGGGGGGGAACACCGGGGAGCTGTTTTTT; CDR3aa: CASSRQGGNTGELFF
j_gene: TRBJ1-2; len: 13; d_gene: .; v_gene: TRBV28; abundance: .; CDR3nt: TGTGCCAGCAGTTTTATGGGTCGCTATGGCTACACCTTC; CDR3aa: CASSFMGRYGYTF
j_gene: TRBJ1-2; len: 11; d_gene: TRBD1; v_gene: TRBV20-1; abundance: few; CDR3nt: TGCAGTGCTAGCTCGCCGGGACAGGGGACCTTC; CDR3aa: CSASSPGQGTF
j_gene: TRBJ2-6; len: 18; d_gene: TRBD1; v_gene: TRBV12-3/TRBV12-4; abundance: .; CDR3nt: TGTGCCTGCAGTTATCTGAGGGGGCGGTTGCTTGGGGCCAACGTCCTGACTTTC; CDR3aa: CACSYLRGRLLGANVLTF
j_gene: TRBJ2-3; len: 15; d_gene: TRBD1; v_gene: TRBV7-9; abundance: .; CDR3nt: TGTGCCAGCAGCTTAGGGGACAGGTGGACAGATACGCAGTATTTT; CDR3aa: CASSLGDRWTDTQYF
j_gene: TRBJ1-2; len: 13; d_gene: .; v_gene: TRBV5-6; abundance: many; CDR3nt: TGTGCCAGCAGCCGGGCGGGACTACGGGGCTACACCTTC; CDR3aa: CASSRAGLRGYTF
j_gene: TRBJ2-1; len: 14; d_gene: .; v_gene: TRBV15; abundance: many; CDR3nt: TGTGCCACCAGCGGGGACTCGTCCTACAATGAGCAGTTCTTC; CDR3aa: CATSGDSSYNEQFF
j_gene: TRBJ1-1; len: 15; d_gene: TRBD1; v_gene: TRBV5-4; abundance: few; CDR3nt: TGTGCCAGCAGCGCTAACCGGGACAGGGGCACTGAAGCTTTCTTT; CDR3aa: CASSANRDRGTEAFF
j_gene: TRBJ2-7; len: 14; d_gene: TRBD1; v_gene: TRBV3-1; abundance: few; CDR3nt: TGTGCCAGCAGCCCCCTACAGGGGCGCCACGAGCAGTACTTC; CDR3aa: CASSPLQGRHEQYF
j_gene: TRBJ1-2; len: 14; d_gene: .; v_gene: TRBV5-1; abundance: many; CDR3nt: TGCGCCAGCAGCTTGGGAGGGGTTTTGGACGGCTACACCTTC; CDR3aa: CASSLGGVLDGYTF
j_gene: TRBJ2-1; len: 15; d_gene: .; v_gene: TRBV5-1; abundance: many; CDR3nt: TGCGCCAGCAGCCCTGACCCGAGCTCCTACAATGAGCAGTTCTTC; CDR3aa: CASSPDPSSYNEQFF
j_gene: TRBJ2-5; len: 13; d_gene: .; v_gene: TRBV2; abundance: many; CDR3nt: TGTGCCAGCAGTGAAGCCGGGGGCACGACCCAGTACTTC; CDR3aa: CASSEAGGTTQYF
j_gene: TRBJ2-4; len: 16; d_gene: TRBD1; v_gene: TRBV16; abundance: many; CDR3nt: TGTGCCAGCAGCCCCGGGACAGCGAAAGCCAAAAACATTCAGTACTTC; CDR3aa: CASSPGTAKAKNIQYF
j_gene: TRBJ1-1; len: 14; d_gene: .; v_gene: TRBV5-1; abundance: .; CDR3nt: TGCGCCAGCAGCTTGGGTATAGGGGGCACTGAAGCTTTCTTT; CDR3aa: CASSLGIGGTEAFF
j_gene: TRBJ1-5; len: 14; d_gene: TRBD1; v_gene: TRBV30; abundance: many; CDR3nt: TGTGCCTGGAGTAAACAGGGGGTCAATCAGCCCCAGCATTTT; CDR3aa: CAWSKQGVNQPQHF
j_gene: TRBJ2-7; len: 14; d_gene: TRBD2; v_gene: TRBV12-3/TRBV12-4; abundance: many; CDR3nt: TGTGCCAGCAGTTTAAGCGGGGGGGCCTACGAGCAGTACTTC; CDR3aa: CASSLSGGAYEQYF
j_gene: TRBJ1-3; len: 14; d_gene: .; v_gene: TRBV20-1; abundance: few; CDR3nt: TGCAGTGCCACCAGGAAACGCTCTGGAAACACCATATATTTT; CDR3aa: CSATRKRSGNTIYF
j_gene: TRBJ2-5; len: 16; d_gene: TRBD2; v_gene: TRBV9; abundance: .; CDR3nt: TGTGCCAGCAGCGCCGAGGGACTACAAAGACAAGAGACCCAGTACTTC; CDR3aa: CASSAEGLQRQETQYF
j_gene: TRBJ2-5; len: 13; d_gene: TRBD1; v_gene: TRBV7-2; abundance: few; CDR3nt: TGTGCCAGCAGCCGGGGACAGAAAGAGACCCAGTACTTC; CDR3aa: CASSRGQKETQYF
j_gene: TRBJ2-3; len: 16; d_gene: .; v_gene: TRBV4-2; abundance: .; CDR3nt: TGTGCCAGCAGCCGAACGACAGGTATGCAGACAGATACGCAGTATTTT; CDR3aa: CASSRTTGMQTDTQYF
j_gene: TRBJ1-5; len: 13; d_gene: .; v_gene: TRBV27; abundance: many; CDR3nt: TGTGCCAGCAGCCGGGGGGCGTTTCAGCCCCAGCATTTT; CDR3aa: CASSRGAFQPQHF
j_gene: TRBJ2-7; len: 15; d_gene: TRBD2; v_gene: TRBV20-1; abundance: many; CDR3nt: TGCAGTGCTACTCGACTAGCGGGCCTTTCCTACGAGCAGTACTTC; CDR3aa: CSATRLAGLSYEQYF
j_gene: TRBJ2-7; len: 15; d_gene: TRBD1; v_gene: TRBV19; abundance: .; CDR3nt: TGTGCCAGTAGTAACGGACAGGGGGCGGGGTACGAGCAGTACTTC; CDR3aa: CASSNGQGAGYEQYF
j_gene: TRBJ2-2; len: 15; d_gene: .; v_gene: TRBV5-4; abundance: few; CDR3nt: TGTGCCAGCAGCTCGGGGGTGGGGAACACCGGGGAGCTGTTTTTT; CDR3aa: CASSSGVGNTGELFF
j_gene: TRBJ2-1; len: 16; d_gene: .; v_gene: TRBV7-2; abundance: few; CDR3nt: TGTGCCAGCAGCCACCGGGTAACCGATCCCATCAATGAGCAGTTCTTC; CDR3aa: CASSHRVTDPINEQFF
j_gene: TRBJ1-1; len: 14; d_gene: .; v_gene: TRBV28; abundance: many; CDR3nt: TGTGCCAGCAGTTATGCGGGGACCACATACGGGGCTTTCTTT; CDR3aa: CASSYAGTTYGAFF
j_gene: TRBJ2-1; len: 19; d_gene: TRBD2; v_gene: TRBV5-6; abundance: .; CDR3nt: TGTGCCAGCAGCTTGGCCACTTGGGTAGCGGGGGTTTCCTACAATGAGCAGTTCTTC; CDR3aa: CASSLATWVAGVSYNEQFF
j_gene: TRBJ1-6; len: 13; d_gene: .; v_gene: TRBV10-2; abundance: .; CDR3nt: TGCGCCAGCAGTGTTCAGGATAATTCACCCCTCCACTTT; CDR3aa: CASSVQDNSPLHF
j_gene: TRBJ1-1; len: 14; d_gene: .; v_gene: TRBV4-1; abundance: few; CDR3nt: TGCGCCAGCCGGGGCTTCTTACGGAACACTGAAGCTTTCTTT; CDR3aa: CASRGFLRNTEAFF
j_gene: TRBJ1-1; len: 13; d_gene: .; v_gene: TRBV18; abundance: many; CDR3nt: TGTGCCAGCTCACCAAGGGAAGAGGATGAAGCTTTCTTT; CDR3aa: CASSPREEDEAFF
j_gene: TRBJ2-2; len: 18; d_gene: TRBD1; v_gene: TRBV4-3; abundance: few; CDR3nt: TGCGCCAGCAGCCCCGGCGGGACAGGCTCCCTTAACACCGGGGAGCTGTTTTTT; CDR3aa: CASSPGGTGSLNTGELFF
j_gene: TRBJ2-3; len: 16; d_gene: TRBD2; v_gene: TRBV6-4; abundance: many; CDR3nt: TGTGCCAGCAGTGACTCTAGCGGGGGGGCCACAGATACGCAGTATTTT; CDR3aa: CASSDSSGGATDTQYF